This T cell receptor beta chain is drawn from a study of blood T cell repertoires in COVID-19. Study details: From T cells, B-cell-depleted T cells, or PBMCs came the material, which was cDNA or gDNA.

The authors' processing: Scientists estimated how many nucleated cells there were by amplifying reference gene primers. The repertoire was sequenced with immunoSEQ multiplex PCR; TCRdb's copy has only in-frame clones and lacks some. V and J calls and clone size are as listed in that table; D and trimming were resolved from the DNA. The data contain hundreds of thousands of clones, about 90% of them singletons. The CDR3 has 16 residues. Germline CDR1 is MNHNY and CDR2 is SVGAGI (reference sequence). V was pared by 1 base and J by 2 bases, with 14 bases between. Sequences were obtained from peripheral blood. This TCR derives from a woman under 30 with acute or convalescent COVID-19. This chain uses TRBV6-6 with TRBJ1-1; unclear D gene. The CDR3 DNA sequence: TGTGCCAGCAGTTACTTGGGCGTTGAAGAAAACACTGAAGCTTTCTTT. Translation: CASSYLGVEENTEAFF.